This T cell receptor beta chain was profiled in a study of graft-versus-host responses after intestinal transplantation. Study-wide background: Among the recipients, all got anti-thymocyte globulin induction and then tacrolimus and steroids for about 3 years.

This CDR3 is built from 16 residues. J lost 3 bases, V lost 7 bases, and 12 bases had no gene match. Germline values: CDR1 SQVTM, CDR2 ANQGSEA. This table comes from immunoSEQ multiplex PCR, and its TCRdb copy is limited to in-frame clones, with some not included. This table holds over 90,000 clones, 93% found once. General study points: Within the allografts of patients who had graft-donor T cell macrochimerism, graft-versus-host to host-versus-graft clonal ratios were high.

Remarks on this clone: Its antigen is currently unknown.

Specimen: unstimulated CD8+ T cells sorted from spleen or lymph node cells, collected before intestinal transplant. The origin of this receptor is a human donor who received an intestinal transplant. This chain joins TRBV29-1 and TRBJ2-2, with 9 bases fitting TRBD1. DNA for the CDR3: TGCAGCGCCTCCGGGACAGGGTATTCTGACACCGGGGAGCTGTTTTTT. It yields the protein CSASGTGYSDTGELFF.